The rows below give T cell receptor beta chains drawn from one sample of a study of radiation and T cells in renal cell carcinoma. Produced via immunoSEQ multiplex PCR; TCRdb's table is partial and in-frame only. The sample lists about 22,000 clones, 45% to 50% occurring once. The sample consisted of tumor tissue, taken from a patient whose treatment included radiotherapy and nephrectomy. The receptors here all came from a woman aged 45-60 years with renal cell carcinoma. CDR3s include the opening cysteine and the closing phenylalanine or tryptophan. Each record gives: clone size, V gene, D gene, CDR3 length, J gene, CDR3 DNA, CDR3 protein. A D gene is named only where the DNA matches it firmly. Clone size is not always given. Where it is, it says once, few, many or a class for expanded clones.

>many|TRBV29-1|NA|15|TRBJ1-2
TGCAGCGTTGAAGGGGGTCCAGGGGAAATTTTTCGCTACACCTTC
CSVEGGPGEIFRYTF
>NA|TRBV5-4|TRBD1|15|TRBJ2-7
TGTGCCAGCAGCGGAGGACAGGGGTTGGGCTACGAGCAGTACTTC
CASSGGQGLGYEQYF
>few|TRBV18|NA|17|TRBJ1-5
TGTGCCAGCTCACCGATGAGGGTTCAAGCTGGCAATCAGCCCCAGCATTTT
CASSPMRVQAGNQPQHF
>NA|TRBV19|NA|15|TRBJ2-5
TGTGCCAGTAGTCCCGGACAACAAACTCAAGAGACCCAGTACTTC
CASSPGQQTQETQYF
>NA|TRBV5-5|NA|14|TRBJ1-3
TGTGCCAGCAGCTTGATGGGAGAAGGAAACACCATATATTTT
CASSLMGEGNTIYF
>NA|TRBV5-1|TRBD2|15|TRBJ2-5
TGCGCCAGCAGCTTAGGCGGGGGGGCCCCAGAGACCCAGTACTTC
CASSLGGGAPETQYF
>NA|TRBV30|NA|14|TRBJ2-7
TGTGCCTGGAGTGCCGGGGGACCCTCCTACGAGCAGTACTTC
CAWSAGGPSYEQYF
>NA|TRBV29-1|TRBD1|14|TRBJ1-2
TGCAGCGTTGAAGTGACAGGGGGCATAAATGGCTACACCTTC
CSVEVTGGINGYTF
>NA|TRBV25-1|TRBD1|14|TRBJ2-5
TGTGCCAGCAGTGACGGGACAGGTCGAGAGACCCAGTACTTC
CASSDGTGRETQYF
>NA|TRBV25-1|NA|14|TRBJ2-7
TGTGCCAGCAGGAGCCTCCGACAGGGAGGCGAGCAGTACTTC
CASRSLRQGGEQYF
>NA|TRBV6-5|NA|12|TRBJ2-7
TGCGCCTCCGGGGGCGTCTTGGGCGAGCAGTACTTC
CASGGVLGEQYF
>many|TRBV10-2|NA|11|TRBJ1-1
TGCGCCAGCACCCAGGGGAATGAAGCTTTCTTT
CASTQGNEAFF
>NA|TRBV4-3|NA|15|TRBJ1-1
TGCGCCAGCAGCCAAGACACAAGTATGAACACTGAAGCTTTCTTT
CASSQDTSMNTEAFF
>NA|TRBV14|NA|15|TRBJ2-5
TGTGCCAGCAGCCAAGGAGGGGGCGGGGAAGAGACCCAGTACTTC
CASSQGGGGEETQYF
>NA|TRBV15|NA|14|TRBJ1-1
TGTGCCACCAGCAGACTAGACAGTTACACTGAAGCTTTCTTT
CATSRLDSYTEAFF
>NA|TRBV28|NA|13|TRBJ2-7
TGTGCCAGCAGCTCCCCCCAGACCTACGAGCAGTACTTC
CASSSPQTYEQYF
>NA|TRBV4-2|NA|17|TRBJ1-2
TGTGCCAGCAGCCAAGATCTTGGGAGTGTAACGGGGTATGGCTACACCTTC
CASSQDLGSVTGYGYTF
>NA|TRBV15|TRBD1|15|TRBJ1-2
TGTGCCACCAGCAGAGATGGGGACAGCTCATATGGCTACACCTTC
CATSRDGDSSYGYTF
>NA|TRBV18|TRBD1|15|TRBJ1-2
TGTGCCAGCTCACTGGGACAGCGTACTAACTATGGCTACACCTTC
CASSLGQRTNYGYTF
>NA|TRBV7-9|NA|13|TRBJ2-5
TGTGCCAGCAGCTTGGACACGGCGGAGACCCAGTACTTC
CASSLDTAETQYF
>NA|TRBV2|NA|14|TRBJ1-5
TGTGCCAGCAATGACCGGGAAAGCAATCAGCCCCAGCATTTT
CASNDRESNQPQHF
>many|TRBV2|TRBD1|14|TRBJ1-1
TGTGCCAGCAGGGAGAGGGACAGGGGGACTGAAGCTTTCTTT
CASRERDRGTEAFF
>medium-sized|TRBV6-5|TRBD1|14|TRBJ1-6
TGTGCCAGCAGTTACGGACAGGGTAATTCACCCCTCCACTTT
CASSYGQGNSPLHF
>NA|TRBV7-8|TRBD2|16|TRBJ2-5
TGTGCCAGCAGCCTGCGACTAGCGGGGGGGGGAGAGACCCAGTACTTC
CASSLRLAGGGETQYF
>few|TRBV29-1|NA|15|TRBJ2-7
TGCAGCGTTGAAGATCAGTCAGGCGGATCCTACGAGCAGTACTTC
CSVEDQSGGSYEQYF
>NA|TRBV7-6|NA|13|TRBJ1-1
TGTGCCAGCAGCCAGGACTTGAACACTGAAGCTTTCTTT
CASSQDLNTEAFF
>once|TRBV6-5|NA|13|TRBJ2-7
TGTGCCAGCAGTTACTTGACAGGATACGAGCAGTACTTC
CASSYLTGYEQYF
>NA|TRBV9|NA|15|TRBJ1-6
TGTGCCAGCAGCCCCCCCTTGGCCATGGGTTCACCCCTCCACTTT
CASSPPLAMGSPLHF
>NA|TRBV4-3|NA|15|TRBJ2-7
TGCGCCAGCAGCCAATACCGCCAGGGGCCCTACGAGCAGTACTTC
CASSQYRQGPYEQYF
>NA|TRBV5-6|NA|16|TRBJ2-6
TGTGCCAGCAGCACTAGTGCAGGGGTTGGGGCCAACGTCCTGACTTTC
CASSTSAGVGANVLTF
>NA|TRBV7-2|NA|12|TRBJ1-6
TGTGCCAGCAGCTTATCCGGCTCACCCCTCCACTTT
CASSLSGSPLHF
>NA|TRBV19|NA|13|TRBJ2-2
TGTGCCAGTAGTATGGGGGGCCCCCGGGAGCTGTTTTTT
CASSMGGPRELFF
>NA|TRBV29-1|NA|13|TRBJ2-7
TGCAGCGTTTGGGGGACGGAACCCTACGAGCAGTACTTC
CSVWGTEPYEQYF
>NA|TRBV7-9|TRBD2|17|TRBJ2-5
TGTGCCAGCAGCCCCCGTCCCGGGACTAGTGGGCGGCAGACCCAGTACTTC
CASSPRPGTSGRQTQYF
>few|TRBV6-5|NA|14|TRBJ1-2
TGTGCCAGCAGCTTGGACACGCTAAACTATGGCTACACCTTC
CASSLDTLNYGYTF
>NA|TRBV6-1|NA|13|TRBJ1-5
TGTGCCAGCAGACACAGTGGGGGTCAGCCCCAGCATTTT
CASRHSGGQPQHF
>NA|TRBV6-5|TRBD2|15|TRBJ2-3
TGTGCCAGCAGCTACTCTAGCGGGGGGGCGTATACGCAGTATTTT
CASSYSSGGAYTQYF
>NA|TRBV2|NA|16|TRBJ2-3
TGTGCCAGCAGGCGGAGCCCACGAGTTAGCACAGATACGCAGTATTTT
CASRRSPRVSTDTQYF
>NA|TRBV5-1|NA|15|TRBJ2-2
TGCGCCAGCAGCACCCAGATCGCTGGCACCGGGGAGCTGTTTTTT
CASSTQIAGTGELFF
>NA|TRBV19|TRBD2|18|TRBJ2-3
TGTGCCAGTAGTAAAGGGCCAGGGACTAGCGGAAGCACAGATACGCAGTATTTT
CASSKGPGTSGSTDTQYF
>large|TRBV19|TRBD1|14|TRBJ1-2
TGTGCCAGTAGGGCCGGGACAGGGCTCTATGGCTACACCTTC
CASRAGTGLYGYTF
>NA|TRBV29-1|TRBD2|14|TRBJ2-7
TGCAGCGTATGGATCGGACTAGCGGCGGACGAGCAGTACTTC
CSVWIGLAADEQYF
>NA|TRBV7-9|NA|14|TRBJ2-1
TGTGCCAGCTCTGAAATTGAGGGGGACAATGAGCAGTTCTTC
CASSEIEGDNEQFF
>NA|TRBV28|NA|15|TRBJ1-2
TGTGCCAGCAGTGAGAGCGGGGATCATGGCGATGGCTACACCTTC
CASSESGDHGDGYTF
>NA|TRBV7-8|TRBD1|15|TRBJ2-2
TGTGCCAGCAGCTTTGGGACAGGGGGGGCCGGGGAGCTGTTTTTT
CASSFGTGGAGELFF
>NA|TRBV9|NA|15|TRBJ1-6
TGTGCCAGCAGCCCTTCGGCAGGGGCGGATTCACCCCTCCACTTT
CASSPSAGADSPLHF
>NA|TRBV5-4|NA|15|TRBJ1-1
TGTGCCAGCAGCTTGGTGTGGGGGAAGAACACTGAAGCTTTCTTT
CASSLVWGKNTEAFF
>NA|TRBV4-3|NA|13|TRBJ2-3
TGCGCCAGCAGCCAAACAAGTTGGGATACGCAGTATTTT
CASSQTSWDTQYF
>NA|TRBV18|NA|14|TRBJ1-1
TGTGCCAGCTCACCACCAACCACGAACACTGAAGCTTTCTTT
CASSPPTTNTEAFF
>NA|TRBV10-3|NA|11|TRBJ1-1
TGTGCCATCAGACAGGGCGCTGAAGCTTTCTTT
CAIRQGAEAFF
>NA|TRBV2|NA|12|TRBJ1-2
TGTGCCAGCACTGTGGCAGATCTAGGCTACACCTTC
CASTVADLGYTF
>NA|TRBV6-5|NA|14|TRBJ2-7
TGTGCCAGCAGTTACTCTCCATTTTCCTACGAGCAGTACTTC
CASSYSPFSYEQYF
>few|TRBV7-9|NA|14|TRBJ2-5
TGTGCCAGCAGCTTGGTCGGGGGTGGGGAGACCCAGTACTTC
CASSLVGGGETQYF
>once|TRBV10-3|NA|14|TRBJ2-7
TGTGCCATCAGTGCGGGACACCCTTCCTACGAGCAGTACTTC
CAISAGHPSYEQYF
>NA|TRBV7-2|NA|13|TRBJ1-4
TGTGCCAGCAGCCTCGGGGGGGGTGAAAAACTGTTTTTT
CASSLGGGEKLFF